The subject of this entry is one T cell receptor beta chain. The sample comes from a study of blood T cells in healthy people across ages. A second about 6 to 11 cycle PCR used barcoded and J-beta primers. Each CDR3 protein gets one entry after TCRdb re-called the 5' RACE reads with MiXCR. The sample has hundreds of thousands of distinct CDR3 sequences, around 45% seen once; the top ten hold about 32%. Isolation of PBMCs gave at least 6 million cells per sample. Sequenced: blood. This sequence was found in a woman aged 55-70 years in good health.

CDR3 sequence: CASSPIAGGYNEQFF. The CDR3 coding sequence is TGTGCCAGCAGCCCAATAGCGGGAGGCTACAATGAGCAGTTCTTC. The chain has TRBV12-3 or TRBV12-4 and TRBJ2-1, with 10 bases that match TRBD2. The CDR3 loop spans 15 amino acids. V lost 6 bases and J lost 3; bases outside the gene matches: 5.